The entry below gives a single T cell receptor beta chain sequence along with its context. Its target is unknown. This record belongs to a study of cytomegalovirus exposure and HLA in healthy donors. Study-wide background: In an early release, HLA-typed donors contributed tens of millions of unique TCR sequences.

PCR used 60 Vbeta primers and 13 Jbeta primers. Assay used: immunoSEQ multiplex PCR; TCRdb lists only in-frame clones, some missing. The sample yields about 170,000 clones, 71% seen once. Study-level findings and limits: An analysis that was carried out later associated 15,000 to 20,000 TCR beta sequences with HLA alleles at 0.05 false discovery rate.

This sequence was found in a girl aged 10 to 17 in good health and CMV-seronegative. The sequenced sample was PBMCs.

The CDR3 protein is CASSYSPGSHYEQYF. CDR3 sequence (DNA): TGTGCCAGCAGTTACAGCCCAGGGTCCCACTACGAGCAGTACTTC. The rearrangement uses TRBV6-5 and TRBJ2-7; TRBD1 is a possible D gene (5 bases). The V gene lost 2 bases and the J gene lost 3 bases, with 14 bases spanning the gap. CDR3 length: 15 amino acids. Germline V gives CDR1 MNHEY, CDR2 SVGAGI.